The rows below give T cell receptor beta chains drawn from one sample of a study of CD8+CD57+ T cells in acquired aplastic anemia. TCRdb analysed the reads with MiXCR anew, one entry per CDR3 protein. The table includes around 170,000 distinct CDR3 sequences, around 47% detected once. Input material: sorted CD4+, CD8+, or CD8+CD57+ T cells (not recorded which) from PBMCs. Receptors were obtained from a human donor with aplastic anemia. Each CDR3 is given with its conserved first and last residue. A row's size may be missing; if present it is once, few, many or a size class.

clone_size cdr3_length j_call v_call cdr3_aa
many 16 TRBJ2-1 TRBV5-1 CASSLRLAGGNNEQFF
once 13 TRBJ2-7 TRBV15 CATSANPGYEQYF
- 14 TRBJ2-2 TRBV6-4 CASSGTGDTGELFF
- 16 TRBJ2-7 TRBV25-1 CASSLRTGGIAYEQYF
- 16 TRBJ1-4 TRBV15 CATSRGNVGQAEKLFF
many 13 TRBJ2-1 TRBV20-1 CSARPGRRNEQFF
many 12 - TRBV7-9 CASSLTGGTQYF
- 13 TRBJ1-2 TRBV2 CASSEWDGNGYTF
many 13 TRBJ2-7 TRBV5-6 CASSFRGAYEQYF
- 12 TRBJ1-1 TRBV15 CATSRDRHEAFF
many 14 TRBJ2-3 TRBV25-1 CASSELAGANTQYF
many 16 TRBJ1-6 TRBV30 CAWRARVSSYNSPLHF
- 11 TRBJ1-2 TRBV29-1 CSLFLNYGYTF
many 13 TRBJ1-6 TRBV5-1 CASSASYNSPLHF
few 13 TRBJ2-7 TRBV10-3 CAISESRPMEQYF
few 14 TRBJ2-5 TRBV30 CAWTDRGQGETQYF
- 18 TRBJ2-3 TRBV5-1 CASSRRTSGGPSTDTQYF
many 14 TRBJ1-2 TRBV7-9 CASSLKIVNYGYTF
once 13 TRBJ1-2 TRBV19 CASSGGTRLGYTF
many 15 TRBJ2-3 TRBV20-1 CSATTLAESGDTQYF
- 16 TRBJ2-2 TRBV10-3 CAIRPGTGLNTGELFF
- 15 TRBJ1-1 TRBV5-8 CASSSSWEMESEAFF
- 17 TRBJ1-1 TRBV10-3 CAISDPSGRVGRTEAFF
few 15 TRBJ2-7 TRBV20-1 CSASPRRIFGNEQYF
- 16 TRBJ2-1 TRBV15 CATGRDRASLINEQFF
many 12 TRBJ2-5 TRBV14 CASSQGDVTQYF
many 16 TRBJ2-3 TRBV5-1 CASSPGTYERADTQYF
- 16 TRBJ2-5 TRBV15 CATSDTGLPGGETQYF
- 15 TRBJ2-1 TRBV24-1 CATSGRDSGSNEQFF
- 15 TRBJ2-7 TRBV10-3 CAISGFEGPTYEQYF
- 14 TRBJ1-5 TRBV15 CATSYDRDNQPQHF
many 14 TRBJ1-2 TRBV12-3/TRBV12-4 CASRPDNGGYGYTF
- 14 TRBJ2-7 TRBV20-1 CSAPPGLAGYEQYF
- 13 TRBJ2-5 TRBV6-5 CASSSARNQPQYF
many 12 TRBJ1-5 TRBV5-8 CASSLVEQPQHF
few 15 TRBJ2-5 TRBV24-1 CATGGLAGPQETQYF
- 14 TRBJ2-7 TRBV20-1 CSARMQGLWNEQYF
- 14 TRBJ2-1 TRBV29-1 CSVPSSGTYNEQFF
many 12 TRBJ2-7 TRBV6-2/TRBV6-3 CASSYPPDEQYF
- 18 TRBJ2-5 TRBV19 CASRGATSGRALEETQYF
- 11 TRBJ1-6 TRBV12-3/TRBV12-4 CASLARGPLHF
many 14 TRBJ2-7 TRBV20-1 CSARVPSGGYEQYF
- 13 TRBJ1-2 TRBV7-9 CASSPALGYGYTF
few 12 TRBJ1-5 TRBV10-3 CAIRDNNQPQHF
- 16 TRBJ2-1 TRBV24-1 CATSDSRISSYNEQFF
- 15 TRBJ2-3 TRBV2 CASSLAGAHTDTQYF
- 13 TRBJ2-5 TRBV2 CAGRTGGQETQYF
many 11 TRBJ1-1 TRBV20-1 CSARGLTEAFF
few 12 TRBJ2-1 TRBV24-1 CATSDPGQGQFF
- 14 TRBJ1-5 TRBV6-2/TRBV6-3 CASSQERFNQPQHF
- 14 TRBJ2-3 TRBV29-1 CSVVGTSSTDTQYF
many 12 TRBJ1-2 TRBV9 CASSARPKDYTF
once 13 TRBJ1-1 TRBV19 CASQVQENTEALF
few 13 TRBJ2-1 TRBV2 CASESGEDNEQFF
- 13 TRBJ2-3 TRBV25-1 CGTSGRGADTQYF
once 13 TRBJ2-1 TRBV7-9 CASSPTAYNEQFF
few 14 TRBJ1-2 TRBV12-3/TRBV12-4 CASSLGDRGYGYTF
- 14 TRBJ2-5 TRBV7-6 CASSYREAASTQYF
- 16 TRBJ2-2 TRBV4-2 CASSQEWTQGAGELFF
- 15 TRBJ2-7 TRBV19 CASRITPRDTYEQYF